Following are 30 T cell receptor beta chains from one sample sequenced in a study of blood T cell repertoires in COVID-19. The assay was immunoSEQ multiplex PCR, and TCRdb's table has in-frame clones only and misses some. The sample holds around 100,000 clones, roughly nine tenths seen once. Sequencing was done on a sample of peripheral blood. These TCRs come from a man aged 50-59 years with active COVID-19.

The chain joins TRBV21-1 to TRBJ2-7; the table names TRBD1, a call not compared with the DNA. TRBV21-1 is an annotated pseudogene. The CDR3 extends over 17 amino acids. In DNA, the CDR3 is TGTGCCAGCAGCCCCCGGGACAGGGCAACTCCTCCCTACGAGCAGTACGTC. Its protein is CASSPRDRATPPYEQYV.

V gene TRBV6-5 combines with J gene TRBJ1-5; D gene uncertain. The CDR3 contains 14 residues. Germline V gives CDR1 MNHEY, CDR2 SVGAGI. V lost 0 bases, J lost 2 bases, and 5 bases lay in between. This CDR3 is CASSYSRGNQPQHF. The CDR3 DNA reads TGTGCCAGCAGTTACTCGAGGGGCAATCAGCCCCAGCATTTT.

V gene TRBV2 combines with J gene TRBJ1-1; D is perhaps TRBD1 (5 bases). This CDR3 contains 14 residues. The V end lost 8 bases, the J end lost 1 base, and 14 bases lay between the germline ends. Per germline, CDR1 SNHLY and CDR2 FYNNEI. Here the CDR3 reads CASPRQSPNTEAFF. In DNA, the CDR3 is TGTGCCAGCCCGAGACAGAGCCCGAACACTGAAGCTTTCTTT.

The chain recombines TRBV7-3 with TRBJ2-5; maybe TRBD2 (6 bases). Germline values: CDR1 SGHTA, CDR2 FQGTGA. V was cut by 5 bases and J by 4 bases, with 11 bases left in between. The CDR3 covers 13 residues. This CDR3 reads CASSPGGRETQYF. The CDR3 bases are TGTGCCAGCAGCCCAGGAGGGCGAGAGACCCAGTACTTC.

The chain has TRBV4-1 and TRBJ1-4; D is ambiguous. The CDR3 is made up of 13 amino acids. Germline V gene sequence: CDR1 MGHRA, CDR2 YSYEKL. V gave up 4 bases and J gave up 1 base, with 4 bases separating them. The CDR3 DNA is TGCGCCAGCAGCCCCCGAACTAATGAAAAACTGTTTTTT. Translated: CASSPRTNEKLFF.

This chain joins TRBV19 and TRBJ2-3, with 7 nucleotides matching TRBD2. The CDR3 is 15 residues long. Germline CDR1 is LNHDA and CDR2 is SQIVND (reference sequence). J was trimmed by 2 bases and V by 1 base; bases with no gene match: 3. Written as DNA, the CDR3 is TGTGCCAGTAGTATAGGTCTAGCGGTCACAGATACGCAGTATTTT. Translating gives CASSIGLAVTDTQYF. The full variable domain, rest sourced from reference TRBV19 and TRBJ2-3, is DGGITQSPKYLFRKEGQNVTLSCEQNLNHDAMYWYRQDPGQGLRLIYYSQIVNDFQKGDIAEGYSVSREKKESFPLTVTSAQKNPTAFYLCASSIGLAVTDTQYFGPGTRLTVL.

This clone appeared once. This chain links TRBV19 with TRBJ1-5; the match to TRBD1 covers 7 bases. V was clipped by 3 bases and J by 3 bases; unmatched bases: 5. This CDR3 comprises 15 residues. Germline V CDR1 and CDR2: LNHDA, SQIVND (reference sequence). The CDR3 bases are TGTGCCAGTAGTATCTATAGGGGGCCCAATCAGCCCCAGCATTTT. The encoded protein is CASSIYRGPNQPQHF.

V is TRBV3-1 (or the pseudogene TRBV3-2) and J is TRBJ2-5, with TRBD2 matching 11 bases. This CDR3 region has 18 residues. Germline values: CDR1 LGHDT, CDR2 YNNKEL (reference sequence). J was trimmed by 4 bases and V by 1 base; bases with no gene match: 11. The CDR3 sequence is CASSQGQYSGGALETQYF. CDR3 in DNA: TGTGCCAGCAGCCAAGGCCAATATAGCGGGGGGGCCTTAGAGACCCAGTACTTC.

Details on this clone: Other DNA sequences of this sample code for an identical CDR3. The V call is TRBV20-1, the J call TRBJ2-7; 7 bases align to TRBD1. Looked up from germline, CDR1 is DFQATT and CDR2 is SNEGSKA (reference sequence). The CDR3 has 11 amino acids. Unmatched junction bases numbered 5, after V lost 6 bases and J lost 6 bases. In DNA form, the CDR3 reads TGCAGTGCCACACAGGGGCCCGAGCAGTACGTC. Translated, it gives CSATQGPEQYV.

J is TRBJ2-7 and V is TRBV6-1, with 9 bases that match TRBD1. Germline V gene sequence: CDR1 MNHNS, CDR2 SASEGT. V trimming: 2 bases; J trimming: 4 bases; junction bases outside the gene matches: 12. The CDR3 is made up of 17 amino acids. As DNA, the CDR3 is TGTGCCAGCAGTGAATCCACGGGACAGGGATTTTATTACGAGCAGTACTTC. Translation gives CASSESTGQGFYYEQYF.

This clone was recorded once. The chain carries TRBV6-5 and TRBJ1-2; D gene uncertain. V gave up 10 bases and J gave up 7 bases, with 13 bases separating them. The CDR3 is 11 amino acids. Germline V gene lookup returns CDR1 MNHEY and CDR2 SVGAGI. The CDR3: CATILWAGYTF. The DNA for the CDR3 is TGTGCCACCATATTGTGGGCTGGCTACACCTTC.

The CDR3 DNA reads as TGTGCCAGCAGCCAAGATACGGGACAGGGGACCGGGGAGCTGTTTTTT. Amino acids: CASSQDTGQGTGELFF. V and J are TRBV3-1 (or the pseudogene TRBV3-2) and TRBJ2-2, with 10 bases matching TRBD1. The J segment lost 5 bases and the V segment lost 0 bases, leaving 3 bases of the junction unmatched. CDR1 and CDR2 from the germline V gene are LGHDT and YNNKEL (reference sequence). The CDR3 sequence is 16 residues long.

The chain has TRBV2 and TRBJ2-3; 10 positions match TRBD2. CDR3 length: 15 residues. Germline V gene data show CDR1 as SNHLY and CDR2 as FYNNEI. V dropped 5 bases and J dropped 2; count of bases not matched to a gene: 4. CDR3 sequence (DNA): TGTGCCAGCAGTCCCGGGACTAGCGCCACAGATACGCAGTATTTT. Its translation is CASSPGTSATDTQYF.

The chain employs TRBV4-2 and TRBJ1-2; D is possibly TRBD1 (6 bases). This CDR3 has 13 amino acids. With 6 bases removed from V and 4 bases from J, the gap between germline ends came to 12 bases. The germline CDR1 and CDR2 sequences are LGHNA and YNFKEQ. CDR3 amino acids: CASRKQGSYGYTF. The CDR3 DNA follows: TGTGCCAGCAGAAAACAGGGCAGCTATGGCTACACCTTC.

The chain has TRBV6-2 or TRBV6-3 and TRBJ2-5; 8 bases fit TRBD2. Germline trimming cut 4 bases from V and 0 bases from J; bases unmatched to any gene: 16. Germline CDR1 MNHEY, CDR2 SVGEGT. The CDR3 is 19 amino acids. The CDR3 bases are TGTGCCAGCAGTTCTAACCCTTACAGAGTAGCGGGGTACCAAGAGACCCAGTACTTC. It codes for CASSSNPYRVAGYQETQYF.

The V and J genes are TRBV6-5 and TRBJ1-5; D is undetermined. Germline V gives CDR1 MNHEY, CDR2 SVGAGI. The V end lost 6 bases, the J end lost 7 bases, and 13 bases lay between the germline ends. The length of the CDR3 is 13 residues. In nucleotides, the CDR3 is TGTGCCAGCAGGGGCACACTCACCCAGCCCCAGCATTTT. Encoded protein: CASRGTLTQPQHF.

The J gene is TRBJ1-6, the V gene TRBV19; 7 bases line up with TRBD1. The CDR3 runs to 14 residues. Germline V CDR1 and CDR2: LNHDA, SQIVND (reference sequence). V dropped 4 bases and J dropped 8; count of bases not matched to a gene: 5. The CDR3 region has the DNA TGTGCCAGTAGTAAGACAGGGACGGATTCACCCCTCCACTTT. The encoded protein is CASSKTGTDSPLHF.

The rearrangement links TRBV5-1 to TRBJ1-1, with TRBD1 matching over 7 bases. This CDR3 comprises 15 residues. CDR1 and CDR2 from the germline V gene are SGHRS and YFSETQ. V gave up 3 bases and J gave up 6 bases; unmatched junction bases: 11. Here the CDR3 DNA reads TGCGCCAGCAGCTCGGAACTACAGGGGCTCTCTGAAGCTTTCTTT. It encodes CASSSELQGLSEAFF.

As concerns this clone: Additional DNA sequences in this sample encode the identical CDR3. The genes are TRBV5-4 and TRBJ2-5; 12 nucleotides match TRBD2. The CDR3 contains 15 residues. Germline V gene sequence: CDR1 SGHNT, CDR2 YYREEE (reference sequence). The V segment lost 4 bases and the J segment 3 bases; nucleotides outside the gene matches: 4. The CDR3 nucleotides read TGTGCCAGCAGCCCGGGACTAGCGGGTGAAGAGACCCAGTACTTC. As protein: CASSPGLAGEETQYF.

The chain employs TRBV15 and TRBJ1-5; D gene ambiguous. Germline assignment: CDR1 LNHNV and CDR2 YYDKDF (reference sequence). The V end lost 4 bases, the J end lost 4 bases, and 5 bases lay between the germline ends. CDR3 length: 12 amino acids. CDR3 region: CATSTGNQPQHF. The DNA of the CDR3 is TGTGCCACCAGCACGGGTAATCAGCCCCAGCATTTT.

The chain is built from TRBV3-1 (or the pseudogene TRBV3-2) and TRBJ1-1, with D possibly being TRBD1 (5 bases). V was cut by 10 bases and J by 4 bases, with 10 bases left in between. The CDR3 runs to 11 residues. Germline loops: CDR1 LGHDT, CDR2 YNNKEL (reference sequence). In DNA form, the CDR3 reads TGTGCCACACGGGGGGGCACTGAAGCTTTCTTT. It yields the protein CATRGGTEAFF.

The CDR3 loop reads CASSDRTSGGVSTGELFF. Written as DNA, the CDR3 is TGTGCCAGCAGTGACCGGACTAGCGGGGGGGTATCCACCGGGGAGCTGTTTTTT. The chain is built from TRBV6-1 and TRBJ2-2; 15 bases align to TRBD2. From germline, CDR1 is MNHNS and CDR2 SASEGT. The CDR3 consists of 18 residues. Trimming took 3 bases from V and 4 from J; bases not matched to a gene: 6.

A single count supports this clone. The chain joins TRBV4-1 to TRBJ1-1, with D hard to call. This CDR3 contains 17 residues. CDR1 is MGHRA, CDR2 YSYEKL, per germline. V was shortened by 0 bases and J by 11 bases, with 25 bases between the two germline ends. The CDR3 is CASSQERVGAPATFAFF. The CDR3 DNA follows: TGCGCCAGCAGCCAAGAAAGAGTCGGTGCTCCCGCCACCTTCGCTTTCTTT.

The J gene is TRBJ2-2, the V gene TRBV14, with TRBD2 matching 8 bases. Germline lookup yields CDR1 SGHDN and CDR2 FVKESK. The CDR3 spans 17 residues. V gave up 1 base and J gave up 2 bases; unmatched junction bases: 6. CDR3 region: CASSQGVSGINTGELFF. DNA of the CDR3: TGTGCCAGCAGCCAAGGGGTTAGCGGGATTAACACCGGGGAGCTGTTTTTT.

The chain joins TRBV3-1 (or the pseudogene TRBV3-2) to TRBJ2-2; TRBD1 might be the D (6 bases). Germline CDR1 and CDR2: LGHDT and YNNKEL (reference sequence). This CDR3 is 17 amino acids long. Deletions cut 0 bases from V and 4 bases from J, with 15 bases between. The CDR3 sequence: CASSQEYIQGRTGELFF. CDR3 nucleotide sequence: TGTGCCAGCAGCCAAGAATACATCCAGGGGCGCACCGGGGAGCTGTTTTTT.

The chain recombines TRBV7-8 with TRBJ1-5, with a weak D call TRBD1 (5 bases). CDR3 size: 17 residues. V was pared by 3 bases and J by 5 bases, with 20 bases between. CDR1 SGHVS and CDR2 FQNEAQ come from the germline V gene. The CDR3 coding sequence is TGTGCCAGCAGCTTGTATGGGTCAGGGTTTATGGATCAGCCCCAGCATTTT. This encodes CASSLYGSGFMDQPQHF.

The chain uses TRBV5-6 and TRBJ2-1; 11 bases are a match to TRBD2. The germline CDR1 and CDR2 sequences are SGHDT and YYEEEE. With V trimmed by 4 bases and J by 7 bases, 10 bases remained unmatched. The CDR3 covers 16 residues. For the CDR3, the DNA is TGTGCCAGCAGCCGAAATAGCGGGAGGGCCCGTAATGAGCAGTTCTTC. It codes for CASSRNSGRARNEQFF.

The chain is built from TRBV7-3 and TRBJ2-1, with TRBD1 matching 9 bases. CDR1 and CDR2 (germline): SGHTA, FQGTGA. V was pared by 3 bases and J by 10 bases, with 10 bases of the junction left unmatched. CDR3 length: 15 residues. CDR3 sequence reads: CASSLNIGTGQEQFF. Here the CDR3 DNA reads TGTGCCAGCAGCTTGAATATAGGGACAGGGCAAGAGCAGTTCTTC. Filled out from reference TRBV7-3 and TRBJ2-1, the complete variable domain reads GAGVSQTPSNKVTEKGKYVELRCDPISGHTALYWYRQSLGQGPEFLIYFQGTGAADDSGLPNDRFFAVRPEGSVSTLKIQRTERGDSAVYLCASSLNIGTGQEQFFGPGTRLTVL.

The rearrangement joins TRBV9 to TRBJ2-7, with D perhaps TRBD2 (6 bases). The CDR3 runs to 15 residues. V lost 0 bases and J lost 5, with 15 bases in between. Germline values: CDR1 SGDLS, CDR2 YYNGEE. CDR3 coding DNA: TGTGCCAGCAGCGTAGATGTTGGAGGGTACCACGAGCAGTACTTC. Protein product: CASSVDVGGYHEQYF.

The chain couples TRBV11-2 to TRBJ2-7; D might be TRBD2 (5 bases). V lost 2 bases and J lost 3, with 8 bases in between. Germline CDR1 is SGHAT and CDR2 is FQNNGV. CDR3 length: 13 amino acids. DNA of the CDR3: TGTGCCAGCAGCTTACAGAGCGGCTACGAGCAGTACGTC. This codes for CASSLQSGYEQYV.